A selection of T cell receptor beta chains follows, all from one sample in a study of response to subunit inactivated influenza vaccine. TCRdb called the RT-PCR reads again in MiXCR, with one record for every CDR3 protein. The data hold 750,000 to 850,000 distinct CDR3 sequences, with around a sixth observed a single time. Sequenced here: PBMCs from blood, sampled around 5 days after vaccination. These receptors were obtained from a man aged 50 or older who received an inactivated influenza vaccine. Both conserved end residues are part of each CDR3. A D gene is named only where the DNA matches it firmly. Size tells how often a clone was seen (once, few, many) or the class of an expanded clone, and some rows leave it out.

D gene,clone size,V gene,J gene,CDR3 protein,CDR3 DNA
TRBD2,.,TRBV29-1,TRBJ2-3,CSIKTSGGYTQYF,TGCAGCATCAAGACTAGCGGGGGATATACGCAGTATTTT
.,many,TRBV7-9,TRBJ2-1,CASSLPLGRYNEQFF,TGTGCCAGCAGCTTGCCTTTAGGACGGTACAATGAGCAGTTCTTC
TRBD1,.,TRBV4-1,TRBJ2-1,CASSDMTGISYNEQFF,TGCGCCAGCAGTGACATGACAGGGATCTCCTACAATGAGCAGTTCTTC
.,.,TRBV5-1,TRBJ2-5,CASSLEPGSSRETQYF,TGCGCCAGCAGCTTGGAACCGGGAAGCTCGAGAGAGACCCAGTACTTC
.,.,TRBV20-1,TRBJ1-1,CSAHWGNMNTEAFF,TGCAGTGCTCACTGGGGGAACATGAACACTGAAGCTTTCTTT
.,many,TRBV4-3,TRBJ2-5,CASSQDRNVQETQYF,TGCGCCAGCAGCCAAGATCGGAATGTACAAGAGACCCAGTACTTC
TRBD1,once,TRBV6-1,TRBJ2-4,CASDRDRGYIQYF,TGTGCCAGCGACCGGGACAGGGGTTACATTCAGTACTTC
TRBD1,.,TRBV5-1,TRBJ1-1,CASSTGQGVRTEAFF,TGCGCCAGCAGCACCGGACAGGGGGTGCGCACTGAAGCTTTCTTT
.,few,TRBV18,TRBJ2-3,CASSPPVDTQYF,TGTGCCAGCTCACCACCGGTAGATACGCAGTATTTT
.,few,TRBV4-1,TRBJ2-1,CASSQVGRGRYYNEQFF,TGCGCCAGCAGCCAAGTCGGACGGGGGAGATATTACAATGAGCAGTTCTTC
TRBD2,.,TRBV7-2,TRBJ2-2,CASSLVAGMNTGELFF,TGTGCCAGCAGCTTAGTAGCGGGGATGAACACCGGGGAGCTGTTTTTT
.,few,TRBV11-2,TRBJ2-5,CASSLVRRGKVETQYF,TGTGCCAGCAGCTTAGTCCGGAGGGGAAAGGTGGAGACCCAGTACTTC
TRBD2,few,TRBV6-2/TRBV6-3,TRBJ2-5,CASRRTSGDFLETQYF,TGTGCCAGCAGACGGACTAGCGGGGACTTTTTAGAGACCCAGTACTTC
.,many,TRBV12-3/TRBV12-4,TRBJ1-2,CASSFTRNYGYTF,TGTGCCAGCAGTTTTACGCGAAACTATGGCTACACCTTC
TRBD1,few,TRBV12-3/TRBV12-4,TRBJ2-7,CASSPGQGGISYEQYF,TGTGCCAGCAGCCCGGGACAGGGCGGGATTTCCTACGAGCAGTACTTC
.,.,TRBV6-5,TRBJ2-7,CASSSPQGLGYEQYF,TGTGCCAGCAGTTCCCCTCAGGGGCTTGGCTACGAGCAGTACTTC
.,many,TRBV9,TRBJ2-7,CASSARDEYEQYF,TGTGCCAGCAGCGCACGGGACGAATACGAGCAGTACTTC
TRBD2,.,TRBV20-1,TRBJ2-7,CSPTGGYEQYF,TGCAGTCCGACGGGGGGCTACGAGCAGTACTTC
.,few,TRBV18,TRBJ2-3,CASSRDTTDTQYF,TGTGCCAGCTCACGGGACACCACAGATACGCAGTATTTT
.,.,TRBV27,TRBJ2-2,CASSSQGITGELFF,TGTGCCAGCAGTTCTCAGGGGATCACCGGGGAGCTGTTTTTT
.,.,TRBV7-9,TRBJ2-3,CASSLRTTSSTDTQYF,TGTGCCAGCAGCTTGAGGACTACCTCTAGCACAGATACGCAGTATTTT
TRBD2,.,TRBV5-1,TRBJ2-7,CASSYGTSNYEQYF,TGCGCCAGCAGCTACGGGACTAGCAACTACGAGCAGTACTTC
.,.,TRBV28,TRBJ1-1,CASRLRVKNTEAFF,TGTGCCAGCAGGCTCAGGGTCAAGAACACTGAAGCTTTCTTT
.,.,TRBV5-4,TRBJ2-5,CASSLIFGNQETQYF,TGTGCCAGCAGCTTGATTTTTGGGAACCAAGAGACCCAGTACTTC
.,.,TRBV28,TRBJ2-1,CASTPKGDNEQFF,TGTGCCAGCACACCCAAGGGGGACAATGAGCAGTTCTTC
TRBD2,few,TRBV2,TRBJ2-1,CATKRTSGGENEQFF,TGTGCCACCAAGAGGACTAGCGGGGGGGAGAATGAGCAGTTCTTC
.,.,TRBV4-3,TRBJ1-4,CASSQGLAVNEKLYF,TGCGCCAGCAGCCAAGGGTTGGCAGTTAATGAAAAACTGTATTTT
TRBD2,.,TRBV4-1,TRBJ2-3,CASSPRASSGPGLTDTQYF,TGCGCCAGCAGCCCCCGGGCCTCTAGCGGGCCTGGCCTCACAGATACGCAGTATTTT
.,many,TRBV12-3/TRBV12-4,TRBJ1-6,CASSPSYRNSPLHF,TGTGCCAGCAGTCCAAGCTACCGGAATTCACCCCTCCACTTT
.,many,TRBV20-1,TRBJ2-2,CSAKDSLNTGELFF,TGCAGTGCTAAAGACAGCCTAAACACCGGGGAGCTGTTTTTT
.,.,TRBV29-1,TRBJ2-7,CSGTRGLEQYF,TGCAGCGGGACACGGGGGCTCGAGCAGTACTTC
.,few,TRBV4-2,TRBJ2-7,CASSQDPGADEQYF,TGTGCCAGCAGCCAAGACCCGGGGGCGGACGAGCAGTACTTC
.,few,TRBV20-1,TRBJ2-2,CSASGDGELFF,TGCAGTGCTAGTGGGGACGGGGAGCTGTTTTTT
.,few,TRBV5-1,TRBJ2-5,CASSYLGVQGETQYF,TGCGCCAGCAGTTACCTGGGGGTGCAGGGGGAGACCCAGTACTTC
TRBD1,.,TRBV11-2,TRBJ1-6,CASSLGLQGSGSPLHF,TGTGCCAGCAGCTTAGGTCTACAGGGGTCCGGTTCACCCCTCCACTTT
.,.,TRBV4-1,TRBJ2-1,CASSPEMGEQFF,TGCGCCAGCAGCCCGGAAATGGGAGAGCAGTTCTTC
.,few,TRBV10-3,TRBJ2-7,CAISELSSYEQYF,TGTGCCATCAGTGAGTTAAGCTCCTACGAGCAGTACTTC
TRBD2,few,TRBV5-1,TRBJ2-7,CASSGSLAGSSYEQYF,TGCGCCAGCAGCGGAAGTCTAGCGGGGAGCTCCTACGAGCAGTACTTC
TRBD1,few,TRBV4-1,TRBJ1-5,CASSYGTGRWQPQHF,TGCGCCAGCAGCTATGGGACAGGGAGGTGGCAGCCCCAGCATTTT
.,.,TRBV6-2/TRBV6-3,TRBJ2-5,CASSTTVQETQYF,TGTGCCAGCAGTACGACGGTCCAAGAGACCCAGTACTTC
TRBD2,few,TRBV18,TRBJ2-6,CASSPREAGGHSGANVLTF,TGTGCCAGCTCACCACGCGAAGCGGGAGGGCATTCTGGGGCCAACGTCCTGACTTTC
TRBD1,few,TRBV5-6,TRBJ2-2,CASSLLSETGGRGTGELFF,TGTGCCAGCAGCTTGTTGTCCGAGACAGGGGGCAGGGGCACCGGGGAGCTGTTTTTT
TRBD2,few,TRBV3-1,TRBJ2-2,CASSPNPGLAGLVELFF,TGTGCCAGCAGCCCTAATCCGGGACTAGCGGGATTGGTGGAGCTGTTTTTT
.,.,TRBV7-9,TRBJ1-2,CASSILIGGGYIF,TGTGCCAGCAGCATACTGATAGGAGGCGGCTACATCTTC
.,.,TRBV6-6,TRBJ1-2,CASSRLGGDGYTF,TGTGCCAGCAGCCGTCTGGGGGGTGATGGCTACACCTTC
TRBD2,.,TRBV15,TRBJ2-7,CATSREAGYEQYF,TGTGCCACCAGCAGAGAAGCGGGGTACGAGCAGTACTTC
.,few,TRBV10-2,TRBJ2-3,CASSVTSTSTDTQYF,TGCGCCAGCAGTGTGACTAGTACGAGCACAGATACGCAGTATTTT
.,many,TRBV7-8,TRBJ2-3,CASTPGGQSTDTQYF,TGTGCCAGCACCCCGGGGGGACAGTCCACAGATACGCAGTATTTT
.,many,TRBV5-1,TRBJ1-3,CASSLWHSGNTIYF,TGCGCCAGCAGCTTGTGGCACTCTGGAAACACCATATATTTT
.,.,TRBV6-5,TRBJ1-2,CASSYSWAQLDYGYTF,TGTGCCAGCAGTTACTCGTGGGCCCAGCTAGACTATGGCTACACCTTC
.,few,TRBV5-1,TRBJ2-2,CASRPAGFETGELFF,TGCGCCAGCAGACCGGCGGGGTTCGAAACCGGGGAGCTGTTTTTT
.,few,TRBV20-1,TRBJ2-3,CSAPPHDIAADTQYF,TGCAGTGCTCCCCCCCACGACATAGCGGCAGATACGCAGTATTTT
.,few,TRBV29-1,TRBJ2-5,CSVGWGRDGETQYF,TGCAGCGTTGGGTGGGGCAGGGACGGCGAGACCCAGTACTTC